These 3 T cell receptor beta chains were all obtained from the same sample, sequenced in a study of T cell responses to AZD1222 COVID-19 vaccine. Produced via immunoSEQ multiplex PCR; TCRdb's table is partial and in-frame only. This table holds 95,000 to 150,000 clones, about 90% found once. The sequences come from peripheral blood, collected on day 0 of AZD1222 vaccination. The receptor source for this set is an adult in good health.

This rearrangement joins TRBV5-1 to TRBJ2-2, with 11 bases matching TRBD2. The length of the CDR3 is 15 residues. The trim removed 3 bases at V and 4 bases at J, leaving 2 bases unmatched. Germline values: CDR1 SGHRS, CDR2 YFSETQ. The CDR3 region is CASSSGTSGTGELFF. CDR3 nucleotides: TGCGCCAGCAGCTCCGGGACTAGCGGCACCGGGGAGCTGTTTTTT. Full variable domain (outside the CDR3, taken from reference TRBV5-1 and TRBJ2-2): KAGVTQTPRYLIKTRGQQVTLSCSPISGHRSVSWYQQTPGQGLQFLFEYFSETQRNKGNFPGRFSGRQFSNSRSEMNVSTLELGDSALYLCASSSGTSGTGELFFGEGSRLTVL.

The genes are TRBV4-3 and TRBJ2-4; either TRBD1 or TRBD2 may fit D (5 bases each). Deletions cut 0 bases from V and 0 bases from J, with 18 bases between. This CDR3 spans 19 amino acids. Germline values: CDR1 LGHNA, CDR2 YSLEER. The CDR3 spells CASSQDRSPGAGAKNIQYF. The CDR3 coding sequence is TGCGCCAGCAGCCAAGATCGATCTCCCGGGGCAGGAGCCAAAAACATTCAGTACTTC.

The chain links TRBV28 to TRBJ1-2; TRBD1 is a possible D gene (5 bases). The CDR3 contains 12 residues. V was clipped by 7 bases and J by 9 bases, with 15 bases between them. CDR1 and CDR2 from the germline V gene are MDHEN and SYDVKM. The CDR3 protein is CASTGQEDRYTF. The CDR3 region has the DNA TGTGCCAGCACGGGGCAGGAAGATCGCTACACCTTC.